The 3 T cell receptor beta chains below were found in one sample sequenced in a study of response to subunit inactivated influenza vaccine. MiXCR was run by TCRdb on the RT-PCR reads, yielding one entry per CDR3 protein. The top ten hold roughly 13% of the sample, which has 450,000 to 600,000 distinct CDR3 sequences, 7.2% seen once. Sequences were derived from PBMCs from blood, sampled less than 30 months after vaccination. These receptor sequences come from a man between 50 and 70 years old who received an inactivated influenza vaccine.

V usage is TRBV2 and J usage is TRBJ1-2, with 9 bases matching TRBD1. Germline CDR1 reads SNHLY; CDR2 reads FYNNEI. Trimming cost V 8 bases and J 4 bases; bases outside gene matches: 11. There are 15 residues in the CDR3. The CDR3 DNA reads TGTGCCAGCCGGTTCTCTGGGACAGGGAGCTATGGCTACACCTTC. This codes for CASRFSGTGSYGYTF.

This clonotype was counted many times. This chain uses TRBV12-3 or TRBV12-4 with TRBJ1-1; D ambiguous. The CDR3 is 10 amino acids. The V gene lost 9 bases and the J gene lost 5 bases, with 7 bases spanning the gap. As DNA, the CDR3 is TGTGCCAGTGGGGTGACTGAAGCTTTCTTT. Protein sequence: CASGVTEAFF.

This clonotype has just a few counts. This rearrangement joins TRBV5-1 to TRBJ2-7, with TRBD1 matching over 8 bases. The V gene end was trimmed by 4 bases and the J gene end by 1 base; junction bases not matched to a gene: 7. The CDR3 runs to 15 residues. The germline gives CDR1 SGHRS, CDR2 YFSETQ. DNA of the CDR3: TGCGCCAGCAGCCCTGGGACAGGTGCGTCCTACGAGCAGTACTTC. This translates into CASSPGTGASYEQYF.